The 14 T cell receptor beta chains presented below share a single source sample, sequenced in a study of siplizumab effects on memory and regulatory T cells. Here immunoSEQ multiplex PCR was the method, and the copy in TCRdb shows in-frame clones only, minus some. Of tens of thousands of clones listed, under 95% are singletons. Sequences were obtained from CD8+ T cells sorted from blood. All receptors derive from a human donor in good health.

This chain connects TRBV7-2 to TRBJ2-1; 7 nucleotides agree with TRBD1. The germline gives CDR1 SGHTA, CDR2 FQGNSA. This CDR3 is built from 15 residues. V lost 3 bases and J lost 2; bases outside the gene matches: 4. CDR3 sequence reads: CASSFSGTAYNEQFF. DNA for the CDR3: TGTGCCAGCAGCTTCTCCGGGACAGCCTACAATGAGCAGTTCTTC.

The chain combines TRBV7-9 with TRBJ2-7; 9 positions match TRBD2. The CDR3 totals 14 residues. The germline CDR1 and CDR2 sequences are SEHNR and FQNEAQ (reference sequence). After removal of 3 bases from V and 6 bases from J, the junction contained 6 bases not matched to a gene. In DNA, the CDR3 is TGTGCCAGCAGCTTCTCTAGCGGGGCTATCGAGCAGTACTTC. As protein: CASSFSSGAIEQYF.

The CDR3 region is CASSQRTGTNHEAFF. The CDR3 DNA reads as TGCGCCAGCAGCCAAAGAACCGGGACAAATCATGAAGCTTTCTTT. The gene calls are TRBV4-1 and TRBJ1-1; weak D call: TRBD1 (6 bases). This CDR3 is 15 amino acids long. V shed 2 bases and J shed 7 bases, with 17 bases lying between them. Germline V gene lookup returns CDR1 MGHRA and CDR2 YSYEKL.

The J gene is TRBJ1-2, the V gene TRBV4-1; D uncertain. Germline V gene data show CDR1 as MGHRA and CDR2 as YSYEKL. Trimming stripped 1 base from V and 1 base from J, with 13 bases between. This CDR3 region has 16 residues. This CDR3 reads CASSQVHRSGNYGYTF. DNA of the CDR3: TGCGCCAGCAGCCAAGTACATAGATCGGGTAACTATGGCTACACCTTC.

For this clone: Other DNA variants within this sample encode the same CDR3. The chain uses TRBV6-5 and TRBJ2-1; D gene uncertain. The CDR3 has 14 amino acids. CDR1 is MNHEY and CDR2 is SVGAGI in the germline V gene. V lost 0 bases, J lost 0 bases, and 3 bases lay in between. The CDR3 spells CASSYSGSYNEQFF. CDR3 DNA sequence: TGTGCCAGCAGTTACTCAGGCTCCTACAATGAGCAGTTCTTC.

The chain carries TRBV5-6 and TRBJ2-1; 7 bases are a match to TRBD1. The germline CDR1 and CDR2 sequences are SGHDT and YYEEEE. The CDR3 sequence is 16 residues long. V shed 4 bases, J shed 0 bases, and the junction held 7 bases outside the gene matches. CDR3 amino acids: CASSGGRGSSYNEQFF. DNA of the CDR3: TGTGCCAGCAGCGGGGGCAGGGGGAGCTCCTACAATGAGCAGTTCTTC.

The chain carries TRBV5-6 and TRBJ1-1, with 10 bases fitting TRBD1. This CDR3 comprises 15 residues. The germline V gene encodes CDR1 SGHDT and CDR2 YYEEEE. The V gene end was trimmed by 4 bases and the J gene end by 3 bases; junction bases not matched to a gene: 6. The CDR3 DNA sequence: TGTGCCAGCAGCCCCTTTGGACAGGGGGACACTGAAGCTTTCTTT. Its translation: CASSPFGQGDTEAFF.

V gene TRBV25-1 combines with J gene TRBJ1-5; the match to TRBD1 covers 9 bases. J lost 5 bases, V lost 2 bases, and 1 base had no gene match. The CDR3 has 14 amino acids. Per the germline V gene, CDR1 is MGHDK and CDR2 is SYGVNS. The DNA for the CDR3 is TGTGCCAGCAGTGAAGGGACAGGGCATCAGCCCCAGCATTTT. Residues: CASSEGTGHQPQHF.

The chain carries TRBV5-8 and TRBJ2-7, with no clear D. This CDR3 is built from 13 residues. CDR1 and CDR2 from the germline V gene are SGHTS and YDEGEE. The V end was cut by 0 bases, the J end by 7 bases, with 11 bases between. Here the CDR3 DNA reads TGTGCCAGCAGCTTGGCCGGAAGTTGGGAGCAGTACTTC. Residues: CASSLAGSWEQYF.

The chain links TRBV11-3 to TRBJ2-7; D is undetermined. Germline assignment: CDR1 SGHNT and CDR2 YENEEA. The CDR3 is 12 residues long. Trimming stripped 5 bases from V and 4 bases from J, with 9 bases between. The CDR3 DNA sequence: TGTGCCAGCAGCGGGGATTCTTACGAGCAGTACTTC. Residues: CASSGDSYEQYF.

V is TRBV29-1 and J is TRBJ2-7; 8 bases are shared with TRBD1. With V trimmed by 4 bases and J by 6 bases, 8 bases remained unmatched. This CDR3 has 13 residues. CDR1 SQVTM and CDR2 ANQGSEA come from the germline V gene. CDR3 in amino acids: CSVVRTGQPEQYF. CDR3 sequence (DNA): TGCAGCGTTGTTAGGACAGGGCAGCCCGAGCAGTACTTC.

The chain combines TRBV5-6 with TRBJ2-7, with 8 bases that match TRBD2. The CDR3 covers 13 residues. Germline values: CDR1 SGHDT, CDR2 YYEEEE. With 2 bases clipped from V and 6 bases from J, the junction kept 4 bases outside the gene matches. The CDR3 loop reads CASSFGAGGEQYF. In nucleotides, the CDR3 is TGTGCCAGCAGCTTCGGTGCGGGGGGCGAGCAGTACTTC.

V and J are TRBV2 and TRBJ1-5; TRBD1 aligns across 7 bases. After removal of 1 base from V and 4 bases from J, the junction contained 7 bases not matched to a gene. The germline gives CDR1 SNHLY, CDR2 FYNNEI. The CDR3 is made up of 16 amino acids. CDR3: CASSEVNRGGNQPQHF. CDR3 DNA sequence: TGTGCCAGCAGTGAAGTGAACAGGGGTGGAAATCAGCCCCAGCATTTT. The whole variable domain, remainder taken from reference TRBV2 and TRBJ1-5, is EPEVTQTPSHQVTQMGQEVILRCVPISNHLYFYWYRQILGQKVEFLVSFYNNEISEKSEIFDDQFSVERPDGSNFTLKIRSTKLEDSAMYFCASSEVNRGGNQPQHFGDGTRLSIL.

This sequence joins TRBV27 and TRBJ2-2; D uncertain. V shed 6 bases and J shed 4 bases, with 9 bases lying between them. This CDR3 comprises 13 residues. Germline assignment: CDR1 MNHEY and CDR2 SMNVEV (reference sequence). Written as DNA, the CDR3 is TGTGCCAGCAGCCCTCGCGGCACCGGGGAGCTGTTTTTT. Residues: CASSPRGTGELFF.